This T cell receptor (beta chain) originates from a study of T cells in Graves' hyperthyroidism and ophthalmopathy. General study results and limits: Most clonotypes expanded in the thyroid (above 0.001) were also present in blood.

This clonotype showed up many times. What it binds is not known. It was RNA transcripts that yielded the amplified TCR beta CDR3 regions. The study used the HTBI primer set for a first-round RT-PCR of the TCR CDR3. One entry per CDR3 protein, called by TCRdb with MiXCR from the multiplex PCR reads. The sample holds about 250,000 distinct CDR3 sequences; roughly 15% are singletons and the top ten take about 33%. The CDR3 contains 13 residues. V was clipped by 6 bases and J by 1 base, with 9 bases between them. From germline, CDR1 is KGHSH and CDR2 LQKENI. Sampled blood dates from first hyperthyroidism diagnosis, and it precedes any ophthalmopathy symptoms. PBMCs were derived from around 10 ml fresh peripheral blood.

This clonotype was sampled from a woman aged 45 to 65 with Graves' hyperthyroidism that later progressed to Graves' ophthalmopathy. The sample consisted of blood. V is TRBV18 and J is TRBJ1-1, with a weak D call TRBD1 (6 bases). CDR3 coding DNA: TGTGCCAGCTCTAAGGGACAGAACACTGAAGCTTTCTTT. Residues: CASSKGQNTEAFF.